These T cell receptor beta chains were read from a single sample in a study of CXCR3-negative and CXCR3-positive naive CD8 T cells. TCRdb reprocessed the 5' RACE reads, keeping one entry per CDR3 protein, no DNA. This sample's clone table lists over 35,000 distinct CDR3 sequences. Sequencing used memory CD8+ T cells from blood. These receptors were obtained from a human donor in good health. Some clones in this sample may be carry-over from other donors' samples. CDR3s include the opening cysteine and the closing phenylalanine or tryptophan.

TRBV20-1	TRBJ2-5	CSATGSGSGGETQYF
TRBV4-3	TRBJ2-3	CASSPTTDDPSTDTQYF
TRBV29-1	TRBJ1-2	CSVNPMGPNYGYTF
TRBV18	TRBJ1-1	CASSPRQGDTEAFF
TRBV29-1	TRBJ2-1	CSVGPGQGNEQFF
TRBV7-2	TRBJ2-3	CASSLSSGYTDTQYF
TRBV6-5	TRBJ2-5	CASSYRGARTQYF
TRBV7-9	TRBJ2-3	CASSGRDSPHADTQYF
TRBV29-1	TRBJ2-7	CSVAGGSEQYF
TRBV4-2	TRBJ1-1	CASSQVDGAGGAFF
TRBV20-1	TRBJ2-7	CSVRRATYEQYF
TRBV7-9	TRBJ2-1	CASRGGQGRLWEQFF
TRBV29-1	TRBJ2-5	CSVGKQIQETQYF
TRBV6-5	TRBJ2-7	CASSLGTETYEQYF
TRBV7-3	TRBJ2-1	CASSLMGLAGGRSYNEQFF
TRBV11-2	TRBJ1-2	CASSFETDRAKDYYGYTF
TRBV29-1	TRBJ2-7	CSVEEEDRGYEQYF
TRBV15	TRBJ1-2	CATSREVPWDGYTF
TRBV15	TRBJ2-1	CATSRPGLAAYNEQFF
TRBV6-1	TRBJ1-1	CASSDKMNTEAFF
TRBV2	TRBJ2-7	CASVTTLSYEQYF
TRBV20-1	TRBJ2-7	CSARPRDSNYEQYF
TRBV5-1	TRBJ2-7	CASSLSGTGSYEQYF
TRBV4-3	TRBJ2-1	CASSQDRMASSYNEQFF
TRBV20-1	TRBJ2-3	CSARDYRGQKQYF
TRBV15	TRBJ1-2	CATSTSAGTGAINYGYTF
TRBV28	TRBJ2-2	CASRGLRVNTGELFF
TRBV9	TRBJ2-1	CASSPDISYNEQFF
TRBV21-1	TRBJ2-7	CASSKGSRGRMCEQYF
TRBV5-1	TRBJ2-1	CASSPWTSGGEQFF
TRBV5-1	TRBJ1-1	CASSLTGQGAAEAFF
TRBV28	TRBJ2-3	CASRDGGGGRRDTQYF
TRBV2	TRBJ1-5	CASSGHPPGQEQPQHF
TRBV25-1	TRBJ2-1	CASSDGGLLSNNEQFF
TRBV7-9	TRBJ1-1	CASSPWSESKNTEAFF
TRBV28	TRBJ2-5	CASTPGTPSETQYF
TRBV29-1	TRBJ2-5	CSGGTGGFETQYF
TRBV4-3	TRBJ2-7	CASSQDLGWGDEQYF
TRBV12-3/TRBV12-4	TRBJ1-6	CASSRDRDNSPLHF
TRBV4-2	TRBJ2-1	CASSQLRGPRGTYNEQFF
TRBV6-4	TRBJ2-3	CASSVSGGAIDTQYF
TRBV29-1	TRBJ2-1	CSVLGLAGVNEQFF
TRBV6-4	TRBJ2-4	CASSDGTENIQYF
TRBV28	TRBJ2-5	CASSLLVGRVPRETQYF
TRBV27	TRBJ1-1	CASSLSGGNGAFF
TRBV4-2	TRBJ2-1	CASSQDGTSAHNEQFF
TRBV29-1	TRBJ2-3	CSVEVYGGDTQYF
TRBV25-1	TRBJ1-1	CASSAAAEAFF
TRBV29-1	TRBJ2-7	CSVVWYGSYEQYF
TRBV6-5	TRBJ2-5	CASSYERGTPSETQYF
TRBV18	TRBJ1-5	CASSSTGGTQPQHF
TRBV15	TRBJ2-3	CATSRASGPADTQYF
TRBV25-1	TRBJ1-2	CASTGQNYGYTF
TRBV4-2	TRBJ2-3	CASSQDQSSGADTQYF
TRBV4-1	TRBJ2-1	CASSQGSAQNEQFF
TRBV28	TRBJ2-1	CASSLWTGEQFF
TRBV28	TRBJ1-1	CASCDNTEAFF